The 9 T cell receptor beta chains below come from one sample, sequenced in a study of cytomegalovirus exposure and HLA in healthy donors. The PCR ran on 60 Vbeta and 13 Jbeta primers. Repertoires were generated with immunoSEQ multiplex PCR, while TCRdb's copy carries only in-frame clones and drops some. The top ten hold around 2% of the sample, which has roughly 140,000 clones, over 70% seen once. What was sequenced was PBMCs. Receptors originate from a woman in her 40s in good health and CMV-seronegative.

The V gene is TRBV21-1, the J gene TRBJ1-1; the table's D call of TRBD1 was not tested on the DNA. TRBV21-1 is termed a pseudogene. The CDR3 has 15 amino acids. This CDR3 reads CASSKAGDRWTEAFF. The CDR3 bases are TGTGCCAGCAGCAAAGCAGGGGACAGGTGGACTGAAGCTTTCTTT.

V gene TRBV7-6 combines with J gene TRBJ2-7; 12 bases fit TRBD2. The V segment lost 4 bases and the J segment 3 bases; nucleotides outside the gene matches: 7. The germline CDR1 and CDR2 sequences are SGHVS and FNYEAQ. The CDR3 covers 16 residues. In DNA, the CDR3 is TGTGCCAGCAGCTCAAGGACTAGCGGGGTGTACTACGAGCAGTACTTC. This codes for CASSSRTSGVYYEQYF.

J is TRBJ1-1 and V is TRBV2, with no clear D. Germline-derived CDR1 and CDR2 are SNHLY and FYNNEI. V lost 3 bases and J 0 bases, leaving 11 bases between the germline ends. This CDR3 is built from 15 residues. The CDR3 DNA follows: TGTGCCAGCAGTGACTATATGGTTATGAACACTGAAGCTTTCTTT. Its protein product is CASSDYMVMNTEAFF. The full variable domain, its missing parts supplied by reference TRBV2 and TRBJ1-1, is EPEVTQTPSHQVTQMGQEVILRCVPISNHLYFYWYRQILGQKVEFLVSFYNNEISEKSEIFDDQFSVERPDGSNFTLKIRSTKLEDSAMYFCASSDYMVMNTEAFFGQGTRLTVV.

The J gene is TRBJ1-2, the V gene TRBV5-1; D may be TRBD1 (5 bases). Per germline, CDR1 SGHRS and CDR2 YFSETQ. V was trimmed by 4 bases and J by 7 bases, leaving 14 bases between them. The CDR3 covers 13 residues. CDR3 residues: CASSPLGGGGYTF. The DNA for the CDR3 is TGCGCCAGCAGCCCCCTGGGGGGAGGTGGCTACACCTTC.

This CDR3 is CASSPGQGAVRVYEQYF. CDR3 sequence (DNA): TGTGCCAGCTCACCGGGACAGGGGGCTGTGCGGGTCTACGAGCAGTACTTC. The V gene is TRBV18, the J gene TRBJ2-7, with 12 bases that match TRBD1. Trimming at V came to 3 bases and at J to 3 bases, leaving 9 bases not matched to a gene. Germline assignment: CDR1 KGHSH and CDR2 LQKENI. The length of the CDR3 is 17 residues. The variable domain in full, completed from reference TRBV18 and TRBJ2-7, reads NAGVMQNPRHLVRRRGQEARLRCSPMKGHSHVYWYRQLPEEGLKFMVYLQKENIIDESGMPKERFSAEFPKEGPSILRIQQVVRGDSAAYFCASSPGQGAVRVYEQYFGPGTRLTVT.

The chain links TRBV2 to TRBJ1-5, with D unclear. Trimming removed 4 bases at V and 2 bases at J, with 9 bases between. The CDR3 covers 14 residues. CDR1 SNHLY and CDR2 FYNNEI come from the germline V gene. CDR3 protein: CASSARARNQPQHF. CDR3 nucleotide sequence: TGTGCCAGCAGTGCGCGGGCCCGCAATCAGCCCCAGCATTTT.

The J gene is TRBJ2-2, the V gene TRBV19; 8 bases match TRBD1. Germline trimming cut 2 bases from V and 4 bases from J; bases unmatched to any gene: 3. Per germline, CDR1 LNHDA and CDR2 SQIVND (reference sequence). This CDR3 comprises 15 residues. CDR3 residues: CASSIRQGFTGELFF. The CDR3 bases are TGTGCCAGTAGTATAAGACAGGGGTTCACCGGGGAGCTGTTTTTT.

The genes are TRBV6-5 and TRBJ2-7; 8 nucleotides agree with TRBD1. Germline V lookup: CDR1 MNHEY, CDR2 SVGAGI. CDR3 size: 16 residues. V lost 0 bases, J lost 3 bases, and 7 bases stayed unmatched. CDR3 sequence reads: CASSYSTGQAHYEQYF. The CDR3 bases are TGTGCCAGCAGTTACTCAACGGGACAGGCTCACTACGAGCAGTACTTC.

The V and J genes are TRBV5-1 and TRBJ2-3, with TRBD1 identical over 7 bases. CDR1 is SGHRS, CDR2 YFSETQ, per germline. V lost 4 bases and J lost 2; bases outside the gene matches: 13. This CDR3 spans 17 amino acids. CDR3 sequence reads: CASSPRPGQIFTDTQYF. In DNA form, the CDR3 reads TGCGCCAGCAGCCCCCGGCCGGGACAGATTTTCACAGATACGCAGTATTTT. Full variable domain (missing parts from reference TRBV5-1 and TRBJ2-3): KAGVTQTPRYLIKTRGQQVTLSCSPISGHRSVSWYQQTPGQGLQFLFEYFSETQRNKGNFPGRFSGRQFSNSRSEMNVSTLELGDSALYLCASSPRPGQIFTDTQYFGPGTRLTVL.